Listed here is a single T cell receptor beta chain. Its antigen is as yet unknown. The sample originates from a study of Tregs in tolerant kidney transplant recipients. Points from the study as a whole: The most relevant donor-specific Treg TCRbeta repertoire apparently came from expansion with activated donor B cells. Antigen-driven expansion was suggested because donor-specific Tregs expanded more than all Tregs in tolerant patients.

The CDR3 has 15 amino acids. V lost 2 bases and J lost 2, with 12 bases in between. CDR1 is SGDLS, CDR2 YYNGEE, per germline. TCRdb's copy holds only in-frame clones and misses some; the assay was immunoSEQ multiplex PCR. The sample has about 110,000 clones; around 90% are singletons. This material consisted of CD4+ T cells from blood, taken before the transplant. This TCR came from a human donor who received a combined kidney and bone marrow transplant. The V and J genes are TRBV9 and TRBJ2-3; tentatively, D is TRBD2 (5 bases). CDR3: CASSVIGENTDTQYF. The CDR3 nucleotides read TGTGCCAGCAGCGTTATCGGGGAGAACACAGATACGCAGTATTTT.